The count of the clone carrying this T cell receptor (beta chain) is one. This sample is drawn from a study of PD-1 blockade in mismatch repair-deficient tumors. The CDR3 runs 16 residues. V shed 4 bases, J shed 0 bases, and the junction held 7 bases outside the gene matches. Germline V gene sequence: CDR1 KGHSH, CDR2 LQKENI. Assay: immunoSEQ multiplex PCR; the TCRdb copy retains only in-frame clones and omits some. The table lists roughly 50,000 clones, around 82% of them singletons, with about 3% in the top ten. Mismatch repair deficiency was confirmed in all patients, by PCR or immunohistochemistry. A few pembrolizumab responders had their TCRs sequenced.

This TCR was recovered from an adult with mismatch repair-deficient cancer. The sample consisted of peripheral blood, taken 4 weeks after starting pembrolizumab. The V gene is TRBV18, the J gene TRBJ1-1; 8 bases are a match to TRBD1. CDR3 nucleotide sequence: TGTGCCAGCTCACTTTCCGGGACAGGACTGAACACTGAAGCTTTCTTT. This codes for CASSLSGTGLNTEAFF.